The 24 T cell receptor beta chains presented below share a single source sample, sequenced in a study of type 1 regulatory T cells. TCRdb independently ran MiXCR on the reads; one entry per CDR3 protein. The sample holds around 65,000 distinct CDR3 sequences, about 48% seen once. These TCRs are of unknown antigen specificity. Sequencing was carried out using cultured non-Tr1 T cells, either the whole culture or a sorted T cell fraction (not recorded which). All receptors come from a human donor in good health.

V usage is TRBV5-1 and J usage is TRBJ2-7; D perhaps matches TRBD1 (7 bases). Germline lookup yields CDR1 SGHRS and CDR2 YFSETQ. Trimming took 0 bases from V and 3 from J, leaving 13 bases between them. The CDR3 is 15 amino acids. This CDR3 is CASSLAQGGGYEQYF. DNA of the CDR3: TGCGCCAGCAGCTTGGCCCAGGGGGGCGGCTACGAGCAGTACTTC.

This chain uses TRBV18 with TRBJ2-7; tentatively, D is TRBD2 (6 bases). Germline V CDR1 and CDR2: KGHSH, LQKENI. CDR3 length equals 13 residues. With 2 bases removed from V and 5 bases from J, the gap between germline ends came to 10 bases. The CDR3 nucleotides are TGTGCCAGCTCACCAGGCGGGGTGAACGAGCAGTACTTC. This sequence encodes CASSPGGVNEQYF.

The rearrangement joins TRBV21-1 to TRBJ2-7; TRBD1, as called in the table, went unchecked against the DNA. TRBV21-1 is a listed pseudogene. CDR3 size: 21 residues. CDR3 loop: CASSPRGATRLREASSYEQYF. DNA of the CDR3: TGTGCCAGCAGCCCCAGGGGAGCGACACGCTTGCGGGAAGCGAGCTCCTACGAGCAGTACTTC.

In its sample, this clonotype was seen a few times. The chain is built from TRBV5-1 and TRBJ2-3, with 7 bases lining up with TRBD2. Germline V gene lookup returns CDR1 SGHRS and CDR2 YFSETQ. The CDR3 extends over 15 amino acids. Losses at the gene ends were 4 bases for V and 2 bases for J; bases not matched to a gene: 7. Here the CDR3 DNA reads TGCGCCAGCAGCGGGGGGGGTGCCTCCACAGATACGCAGTATTTT. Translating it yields CASSGGGASTDTQYF.

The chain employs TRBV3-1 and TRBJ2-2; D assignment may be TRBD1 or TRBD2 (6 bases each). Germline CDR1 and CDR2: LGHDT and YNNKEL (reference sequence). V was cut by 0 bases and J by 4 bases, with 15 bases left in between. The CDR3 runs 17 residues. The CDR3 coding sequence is TGTGCCAGCAGCCAAGATCGGCCGGGGGCCCGCACCGGGGAGCTGTTTTTT. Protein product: CASSQDRPGARTGELFF.

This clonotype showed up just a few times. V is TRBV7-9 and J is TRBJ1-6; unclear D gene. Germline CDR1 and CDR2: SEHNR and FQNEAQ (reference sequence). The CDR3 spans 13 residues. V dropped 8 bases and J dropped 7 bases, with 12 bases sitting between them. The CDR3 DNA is TGTGCCAGCGGCGGAGAGAGCAATTCACCCCTCCACTTT. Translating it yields CASGGESNSPLHF.

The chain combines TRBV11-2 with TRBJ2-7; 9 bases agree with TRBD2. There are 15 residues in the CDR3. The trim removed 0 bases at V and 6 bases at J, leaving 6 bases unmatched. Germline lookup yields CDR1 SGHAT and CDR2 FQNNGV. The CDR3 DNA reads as TGTGCCAGCAGCTTAGATCCTAGCGGGGTCTCCGAGCAGTACTTC. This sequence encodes CASSLDPSGVSEQYF.

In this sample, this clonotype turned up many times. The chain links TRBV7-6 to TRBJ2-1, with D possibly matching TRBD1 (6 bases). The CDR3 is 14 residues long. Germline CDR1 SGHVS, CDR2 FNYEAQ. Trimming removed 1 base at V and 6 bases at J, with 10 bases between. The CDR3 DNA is TGTGCCAGCAGCTTAGGGGGGACATCCAATGAGCAGTTCTTC. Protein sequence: CASSLGGTSNEQFF. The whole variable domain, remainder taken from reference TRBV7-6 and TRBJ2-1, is GAGVSQSPRYKVTKRGQDVALRCDPISGHVSLYWYRQALGQGPEFLTYFNYEAQQDKSGLPNDRFSAERPEGSISTLTIQRTEQRDSAMYRCASSLGGTSNEQFFGPGTRLTVL.

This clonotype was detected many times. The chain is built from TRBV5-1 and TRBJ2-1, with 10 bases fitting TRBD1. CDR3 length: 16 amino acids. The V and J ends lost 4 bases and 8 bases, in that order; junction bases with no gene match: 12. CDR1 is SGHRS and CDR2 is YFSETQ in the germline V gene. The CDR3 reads CASSPAGTGAFYEQFF. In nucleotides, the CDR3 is TGCGCCAGCAGCCCCGCCGGGACAGGGGCGTTCTATGAGCAGTTCTTC.

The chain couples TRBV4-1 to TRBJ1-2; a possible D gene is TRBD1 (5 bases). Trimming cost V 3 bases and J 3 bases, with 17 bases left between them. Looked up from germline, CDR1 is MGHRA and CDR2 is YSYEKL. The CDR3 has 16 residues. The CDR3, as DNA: TGCGCCAGCAGCCAGGCCCCGGGGAGGGGTGACTATGGCTACACCTTC. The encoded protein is CASSQAPGRGDYGYTF.

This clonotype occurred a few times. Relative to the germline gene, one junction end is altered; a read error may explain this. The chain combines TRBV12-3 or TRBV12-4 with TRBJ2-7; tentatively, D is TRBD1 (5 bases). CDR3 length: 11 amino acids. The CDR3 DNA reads TGTGCCAGCAGCTTAGGGGCGCAGCAGTACTTC. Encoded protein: CASSLGAQQYF.

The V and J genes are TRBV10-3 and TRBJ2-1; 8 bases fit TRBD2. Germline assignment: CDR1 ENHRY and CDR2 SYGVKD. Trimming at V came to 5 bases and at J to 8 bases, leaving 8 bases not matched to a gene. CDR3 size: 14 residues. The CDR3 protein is CAISPGTRSHEQFF. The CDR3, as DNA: TGTGCCATCAGTCCCGGGACTAGGTCCCATGAGCAGTTCTTC.

CDR3 residues: CASSPPQGTGYEQYF. The CDR3 DNA follows: TGTGCCAGCTCACCGCCCCAGGGCACAGGCTACGAGCAGTACTTC. The chain is built from TRBV18 and TRBJ2-7, with D tentatively TRBD1 (5 bases). Germline CDR1 is KGHSH and CDR2 is LQKENI. The length of the CDR3 is 15 residues. With 3 bases removed from V and 3 bases from J, the gap between germline ends came to 15 bases.

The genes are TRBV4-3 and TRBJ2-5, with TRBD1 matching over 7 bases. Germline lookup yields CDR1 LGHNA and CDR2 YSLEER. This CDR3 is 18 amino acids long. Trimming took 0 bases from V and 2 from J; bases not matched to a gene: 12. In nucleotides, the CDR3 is TGCGCCAGCAGCCAAGATATGCCAGGGGGATTGGGTCAAGAGACCCAGTACTTC. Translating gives CASSQDMPGGLGQETQYF.

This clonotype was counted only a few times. CDR3 sequence: CASSLARTGSGNTIYF. CDR3 in DNA: TGTGCCAGCAGCTTAGCAAGAACAGGATCTGGAAACACCATATATTTT. The chain employs TRBV7-2 and TRBJ1-3, with D perhaps matching TRBD1 (5 bases). The CDR3 is 16 amino acids. V dropped 0 bases and J dropped 1 base, with 10 bases sitting between them. Germline loops: CDR1 SGHTA, CDR2 FQGNSA. The full variable domain, its missing parts supplied by reference TRBV7-2 and TRBJ1-3, is GAGVSQSPSNKVTEKGKDVELRCDPISGHTALYWYRQSLGQGLEFLIYFQGNSAPDKSGLPSDRFSAERTGGSVSTLTIQRTQQEDSAVYLCASSLARTGSGNTIYFGEGSWLTVV.

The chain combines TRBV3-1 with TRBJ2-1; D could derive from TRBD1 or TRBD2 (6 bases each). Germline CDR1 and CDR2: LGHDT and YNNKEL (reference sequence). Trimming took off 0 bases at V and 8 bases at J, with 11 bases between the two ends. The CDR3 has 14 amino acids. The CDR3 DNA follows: TGTGCCAGCAGCCAAGATCGGGGGCCTTATGAGCAGTTCTTC. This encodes CASSQDRGPYEQFF.

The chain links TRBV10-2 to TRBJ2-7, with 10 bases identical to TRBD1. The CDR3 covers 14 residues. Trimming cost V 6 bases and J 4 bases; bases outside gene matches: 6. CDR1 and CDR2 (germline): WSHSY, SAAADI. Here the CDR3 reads CASRRGQGSYEQYF. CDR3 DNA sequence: TGCGCCAGCAGGAGGGGACAGGGGAGTTACGAGCAGTACTTC.

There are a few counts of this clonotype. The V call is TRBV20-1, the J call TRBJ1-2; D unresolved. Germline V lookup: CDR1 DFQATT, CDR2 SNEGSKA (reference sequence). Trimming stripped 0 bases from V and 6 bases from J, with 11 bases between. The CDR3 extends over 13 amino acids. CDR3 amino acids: CSARDPMGDGYTF. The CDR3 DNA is TGCAGTGCTAGAGATCCGATGGGAGATGGCTACACCTTC.

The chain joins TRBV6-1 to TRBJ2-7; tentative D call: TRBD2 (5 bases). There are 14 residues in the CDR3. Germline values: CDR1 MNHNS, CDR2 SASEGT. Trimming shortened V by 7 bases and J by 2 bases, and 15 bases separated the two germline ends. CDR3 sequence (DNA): TGTGCCAGCACGTTTGTTGGTAGCGCCTACGAGCAGTACTTC. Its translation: CASTFVGSAYEQYF.

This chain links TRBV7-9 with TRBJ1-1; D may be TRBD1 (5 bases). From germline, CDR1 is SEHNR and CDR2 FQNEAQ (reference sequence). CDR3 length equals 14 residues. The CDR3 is CVDQGPGLNTEAFF. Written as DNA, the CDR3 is TGTGTCGACCAGGGTCCAGGGTTGAACACTGAAGCTTTCTTT.

The CDR3 sequence: CASSKQGYSNQPQHF. As DNA, the CDR3 is TGTGCCAGTAGCAAACAGGGATATAGCAATCAGCCCCAGCATTTT. This rearrangement joins TRBV19 to TRBJ1-5; D perhaps matches TRBD1 (6 bases). CDR3 length: 15 residues. Deletions cut 6 bases from V and 0 bases from J, with 12 bases between. Per germline, CDR1 LNHDA and CDR2 SQIVND (reference sequence).

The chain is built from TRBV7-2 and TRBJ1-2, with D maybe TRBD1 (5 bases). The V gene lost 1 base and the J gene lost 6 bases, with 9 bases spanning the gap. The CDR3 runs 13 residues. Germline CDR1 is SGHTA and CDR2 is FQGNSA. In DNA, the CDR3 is TGTGCCAGCAGCTTAGACAGGTTCGATGGCTACACCTTC. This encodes CASSLDRFDGYTF.

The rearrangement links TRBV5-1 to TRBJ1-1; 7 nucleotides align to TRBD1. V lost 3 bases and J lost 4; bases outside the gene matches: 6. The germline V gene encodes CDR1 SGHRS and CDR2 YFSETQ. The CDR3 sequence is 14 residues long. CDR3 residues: CASSWLTGFTEAFF. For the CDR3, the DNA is TGCGCCAGCAGCTGGCTGACAGGGTTCACTGAAGCTTTCTTT.

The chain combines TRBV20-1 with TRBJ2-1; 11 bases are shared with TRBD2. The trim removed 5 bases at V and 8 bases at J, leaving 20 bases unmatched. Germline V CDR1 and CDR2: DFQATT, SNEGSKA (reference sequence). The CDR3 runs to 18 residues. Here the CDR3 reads CSADGALYSGGAKDEQFF. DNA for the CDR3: TGCAGTGCTGACGGGGCCTTATATAGCGGGGGGGCGAAAGATGAGCAGTTCTTC.